This TCR beta chain emerged from a study of CD8+CD57+ T cells in acquired aplastic anemia. CDR3 size: 12 residues. The V gene's germline CDR1 is SNHLY and CDR2 FYNNEI. J was trimmed by 8 bases and V by 6 bases; bases with no gene match: 6. The study profiled TCR beta VDJ and CDR3 using genomic DNA as template. TCRdb re-called the reads through MiXCR, storing one row per CDR3 protein. The sample holds 150,000 to 200,000 distinct CDR3 sequences, about 50% seen once. Only patients with CD8+CD57+ cell expansion on flow cytometry were chosen for sequencing. Acquired aplastic anemia of severe grade affected all patients.

Source material: sorted CD4+, CD8+, or CD8+CD57+ T cells (not recorded which) from PBMCs. The chain carries TRBV2 and TRBJ1-2; 7 bases match TRBD1. This sequence originates from a human donor with aplastic anemia. Here the CDR3 DNA reads TGTGCCAGCAGCCTTACAGGGGACGGCTACACCTTC. Translated, it gives CASSLTGDGYTF.